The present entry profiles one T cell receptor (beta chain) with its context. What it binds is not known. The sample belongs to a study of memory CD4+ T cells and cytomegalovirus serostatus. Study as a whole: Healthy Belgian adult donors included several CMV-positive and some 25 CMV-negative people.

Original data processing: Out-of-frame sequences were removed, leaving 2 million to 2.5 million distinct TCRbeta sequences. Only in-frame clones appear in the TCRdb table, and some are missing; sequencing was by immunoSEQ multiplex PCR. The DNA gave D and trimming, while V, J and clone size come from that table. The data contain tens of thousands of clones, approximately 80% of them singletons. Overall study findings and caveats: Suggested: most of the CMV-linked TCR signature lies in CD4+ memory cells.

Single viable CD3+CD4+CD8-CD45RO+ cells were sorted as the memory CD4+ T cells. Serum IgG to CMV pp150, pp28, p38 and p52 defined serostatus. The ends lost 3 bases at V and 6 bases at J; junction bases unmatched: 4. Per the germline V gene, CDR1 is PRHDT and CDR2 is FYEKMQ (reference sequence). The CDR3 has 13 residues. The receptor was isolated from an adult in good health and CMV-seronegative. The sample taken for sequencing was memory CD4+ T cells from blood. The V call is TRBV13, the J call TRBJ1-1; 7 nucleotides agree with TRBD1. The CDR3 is CASSFDRASEAFF. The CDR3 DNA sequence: TGTGCCAGCAGCTTCGACAGGGCTTCTGAAGCTTTCTTT.